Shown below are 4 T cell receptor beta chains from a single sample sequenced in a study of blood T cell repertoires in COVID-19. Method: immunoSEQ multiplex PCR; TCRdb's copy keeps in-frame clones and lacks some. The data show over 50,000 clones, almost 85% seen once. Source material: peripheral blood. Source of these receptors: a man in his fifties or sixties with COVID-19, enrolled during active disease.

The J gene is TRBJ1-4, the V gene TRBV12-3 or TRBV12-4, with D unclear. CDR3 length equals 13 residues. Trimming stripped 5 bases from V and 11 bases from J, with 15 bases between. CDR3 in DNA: TGTGCCAGCAGTCCCGACGTAGGAGGCAAACTGTTTTTT. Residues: CASSPDVGGKLFF.

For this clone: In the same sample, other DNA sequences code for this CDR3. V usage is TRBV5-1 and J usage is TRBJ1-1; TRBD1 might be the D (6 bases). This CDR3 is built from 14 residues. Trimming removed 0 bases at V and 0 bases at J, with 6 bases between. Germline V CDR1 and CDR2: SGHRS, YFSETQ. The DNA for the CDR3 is TGCGCCAGCAGCTTGGGGACAGTGAACACTGAAGCTTTCTTT. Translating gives CASSLGTVNTEAFF.

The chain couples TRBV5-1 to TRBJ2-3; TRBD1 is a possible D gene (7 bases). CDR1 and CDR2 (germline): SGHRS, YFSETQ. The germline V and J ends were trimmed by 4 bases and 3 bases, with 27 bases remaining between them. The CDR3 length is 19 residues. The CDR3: CASSLARDSDGRFTDTQYF. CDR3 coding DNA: TGCGCCAGCAGCCTTGCCCGGGACAGCGACGGGAGATTTACAGATACGCAGTATTTT.

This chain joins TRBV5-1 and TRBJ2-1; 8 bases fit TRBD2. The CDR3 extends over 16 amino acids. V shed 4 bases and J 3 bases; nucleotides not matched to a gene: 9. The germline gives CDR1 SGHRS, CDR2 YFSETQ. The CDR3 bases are TGCGCCAGCAGCCGAGCCGGGACTAGTCTCTACAATGAGCAGTTCTTC. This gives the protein CASSRAGTSLYNEQFF.